Reported below is one T cell receptor (beta chain). Its antigen is still unknown. The length of the CDR3 is 17 residues. Germline-derived CDR1 and CDR2 are MNHEY and SVGEGT. Between the trimmed V and J ends, which lost 4 bases and 4 bases, there was a span of 20 bases. Clinical symptoms, serum thyroxine, TRAb, thyroid ultrasound and orbital computed tomography established diagnosis. The entry originates in a study of T cells in Graves' hyperthyroidism and ophthalmopathy. Across the whole study: Peripheral blood was drawn at first diagnosis, prior to all treatment. Study observations and caveats: Blood also held most thyroid clonotypes expanded beyond 0.001.

The CDR3 regions of TCR beta were amplified from RNA transcripts. The TCR CDR3 first-round RT-PCR relied on the HTBI primer set. TCRdb re-analysed the multiplex PCR reads in MiXCR, keeping a single row per CDR3 protein. The sample carries 400,000 to 600,000 distinct CDR3 sequences, roughly a sixth recorded once. The chain combines TRBV6-2 or TRBV6-3 with TRBJ1-5; a possible D gene is TRBD1 (5 bases). Source material: blood. The source is a woman under 40 with Graves' ophthalmopathy. The DNA of the CDR3 is TGTGCCAGCAGTTCTCTCGCGGGGGGGGTATCGAATCAGCCCCAGCATTTT. Translated, it gives CASSSLAGGVSNQPQHF.